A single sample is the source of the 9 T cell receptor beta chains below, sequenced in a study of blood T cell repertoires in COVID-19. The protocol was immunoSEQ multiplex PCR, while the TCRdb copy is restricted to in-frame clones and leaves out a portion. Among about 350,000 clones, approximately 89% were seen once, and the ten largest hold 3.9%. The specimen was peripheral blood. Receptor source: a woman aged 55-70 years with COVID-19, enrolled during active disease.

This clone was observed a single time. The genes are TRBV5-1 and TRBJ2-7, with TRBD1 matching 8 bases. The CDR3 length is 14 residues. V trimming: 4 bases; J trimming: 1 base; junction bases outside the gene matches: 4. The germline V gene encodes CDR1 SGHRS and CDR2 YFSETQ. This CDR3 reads CASSTRQGSYEQYF. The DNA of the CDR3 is TGCGCCAGCAGCACCAGACAGGGGTCCTACGAGCAGTACTTC.

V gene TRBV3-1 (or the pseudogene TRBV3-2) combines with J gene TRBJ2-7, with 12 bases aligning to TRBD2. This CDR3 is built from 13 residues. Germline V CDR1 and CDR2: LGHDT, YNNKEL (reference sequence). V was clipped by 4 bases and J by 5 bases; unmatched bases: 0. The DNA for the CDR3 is TGTGCCAGCAGCCCTAGCGGGGGGGACGAGCAGTACTTC. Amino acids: CASSPSGGDEQYF.

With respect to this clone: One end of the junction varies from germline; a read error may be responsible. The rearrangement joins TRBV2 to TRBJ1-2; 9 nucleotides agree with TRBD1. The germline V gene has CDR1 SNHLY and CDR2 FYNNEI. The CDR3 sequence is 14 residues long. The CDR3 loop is CVSSEDRGSYGYTF. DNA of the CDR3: TGTGTCAGCAGTGAGGACAGGGGAAGCTATGGCTACACCTTC.

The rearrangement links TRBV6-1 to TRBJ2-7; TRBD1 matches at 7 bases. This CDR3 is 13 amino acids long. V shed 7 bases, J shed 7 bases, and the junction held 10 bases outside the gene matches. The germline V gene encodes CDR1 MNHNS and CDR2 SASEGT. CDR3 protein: CASNPGQKTEQYF. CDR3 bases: TGTGCCAGCAACCCGGGACAGAAAACTGAGCAGTACTTC.

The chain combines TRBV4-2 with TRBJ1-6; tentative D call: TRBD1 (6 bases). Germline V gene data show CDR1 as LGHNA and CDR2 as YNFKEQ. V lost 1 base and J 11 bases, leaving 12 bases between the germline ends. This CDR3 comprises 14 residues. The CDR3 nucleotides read TGTGCCAGCAGCCAAGGGACAGAAAATACACCCCTCCACTTT. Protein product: CASSQGTENTPLHF.

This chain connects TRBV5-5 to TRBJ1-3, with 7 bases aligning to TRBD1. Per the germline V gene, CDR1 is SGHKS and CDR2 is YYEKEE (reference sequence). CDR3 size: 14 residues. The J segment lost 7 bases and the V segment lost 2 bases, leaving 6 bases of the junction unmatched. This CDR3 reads CASSLDTRGNTIYF. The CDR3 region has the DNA TGTGCCAGCAGCTTAGACACCAGGGGGAACACCATATATTTT.

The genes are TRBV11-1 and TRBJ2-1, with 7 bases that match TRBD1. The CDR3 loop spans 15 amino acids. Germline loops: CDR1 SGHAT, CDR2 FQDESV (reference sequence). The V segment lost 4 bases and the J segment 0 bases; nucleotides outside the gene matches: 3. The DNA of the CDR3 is TGTGCCAGCAGCTCCGGACAGGACTCCTACAATGAGCAGTTCTTC. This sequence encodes CASSSGQDSYNEQFF.

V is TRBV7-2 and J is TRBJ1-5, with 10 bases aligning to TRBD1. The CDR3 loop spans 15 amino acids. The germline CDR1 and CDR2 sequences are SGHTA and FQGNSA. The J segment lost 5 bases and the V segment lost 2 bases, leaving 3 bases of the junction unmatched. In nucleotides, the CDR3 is TGTGCCAGCAGCTTATTGGGACAGGGGTATCAGCCCCAGCATTTT. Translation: CASSLLGQGYQPQHF.

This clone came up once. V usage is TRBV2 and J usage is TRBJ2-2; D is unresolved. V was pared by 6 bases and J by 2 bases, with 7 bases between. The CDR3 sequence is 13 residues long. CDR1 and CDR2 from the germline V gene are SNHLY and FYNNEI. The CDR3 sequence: CASREENTGELFF. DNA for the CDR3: TGTGCCAGCAGAGAGGAAAACACCGGGGAGCTGTTTTTT.